What follows are 16 T cell receptor beta chains derived from one specimen sequenced in a study of T-cell reconstitution after alpha-beta-depleted transplantation in children. Preparation of the TCRbeta library used unique molecular identifiers. TCRdb recomputed calls from the PCR reads with MiXCR, one row per CDR3 protein. Of 200,000 to 250,000 distinct CDR3 sequences in the sample, about 12% were seen once. The sample was PBMCs from the stem cell graft donor, taken from the stem cell graft. The source is a human donor who donated a stem cell graft to a child with acute lymphoblastic leukemia.

Ten or more counts support this clonotype. The chain links TRBV5-5 to TRBJ2-7, with 7 bases matching TRBD1. The junction had 4 bases not matched to a gene; V was cut back by 2 bases and J by 2 bases. The CDR3 is 14 amino acids. The germline V gene encodes CDR1 SGHKS and CDR2 YYEKEE (reference sequence). CDR3 sequence reads: CASSFGQVTYEQYF. The DNA of the CDR3 is TGTGCCAGCAGCTTTGGACAGGTAACCTACGAGCAGTACTTC.

V is TRBV5-1 and J is TRBJ1-1; 7 positions match TRBD1. The CDR3 loop spans 14 amino acids. J lost 4 bases, V lost 0 bases, and 3 bases had no gene match. Germline CDR1 SGHRS, CDR2 YFSETQ. CDR3 sequence: CASSLDRGGTEAFF. CDR3 DNA sequence: TGCGCCAGCAGCTTGGACAGGGGTGGCACTGAAGCTTTCTTT.

This clonotype has at least ten counts. V usage is TRBV28 and J usage is TRBJ2-7; D assignment may be TRBD1 or TRBD2 (5 bases each). The length of the CDR3 is 14 residues. The V end was cut by 6 bases, the J end by 5 bases, with 17 bases between. Germline CDR1 and CDR2: MDHEN and SYDVKM. CDR3 residues: CASRAPGTKNEQYF. Written as DNA, the CDR3 is TGTGCCAGCAGGGCCCCCGGGACCAAAAACGAGCAGTACTTC. Based on the CDR3 plus reference TRBV28 and TRBJ2-7, the full variable domain is DVKVTQSSRYLVKRTGEKVFLECVQDMDHENMFWYRQDPGLGLRLIYFSYDVKMKEKGDIPEGYSVSREKKERFSLILESASTNQTSMYLCASRAPGTKNEQYFGPGTRLTVT.

In this sample, this clonotype turned up many times. The chain combines TRBV27 with TRBJ1-2, with D possibly being TRBD1 (6 bases). From germline, CDR1 is MNHEY and CDR2 SMNVEV (reference sequence). Trimming cost V 5 bases and J 3 bases, with 19 bases left between them. CDR3 length: 16 residues. The CDR3, as DNA: TGTGCCAGCAGTGCTTCCGGGGGGGGCAGGTACTATGGCTACACCTTC. Translating gives CASSASGGGRYYGYTF.

The sample holds a few counts of this clonotype. The chain employs TRBV5-1 and TRBJ2-7; D could derive from TRBD1 or TRBD2 (5 bases each). The V end lost 4 bases, the J end lost 0 bases, and 17 bases lay between the germline ends. Germline CDR1 SGHRS, CDR2 YFSETQ. This CDR3 has 16 residues. The CDR3 nucleotides read TGCGCCAGCAGCCAGGTCTATGGGGGAAGCTCCTACGAGCAGTACTTC. Protein: CASSQVYGGSSYEQYF.

This clonotype showed up many times. V is TRBV7-9 and J is TRBJ2-4, with 10 nucleotides matching TRBD2. CDR1 and CDR2 (germline): SEHNR, FQNEAQ (reference sequence). V dropped 3 bases and J dropped 0; count of bases not matched to a gene: 11. The CDR3 extends over 19 amino acids. Here the CDR3 DNA reads TGTGCCAGCAGCTTTCTTACTAGCGGGGTGGGTGCAGCCAAAAACATTCAGTACTTC. It specifies CASSFLTSGVGAAKNIQYF.

This chain uses TRBV4-1 with TRBJ1-1; D not resolved. Per germline, CDR1 MGHRA and CDR2 YSYEKL. The CDR3 has 15 residues. The ends were cut back, 1 base at V and 1 base at J, with 10 bases in the middle. Written as DNA, the CDR3 is TGCGCCAGCAGCCAAGTAGCTTCCGAGAACACTGAAGCTTTCTTT. Protein product: CASSQVASENTEAFF.

At least ten counts were recorded for this clonotype. The rearrangement joins TRBV2 to TRBJ2-6; no reliable D call. V lost 3 bases and J lost 0, with 12 bases in between. CDR1 and CDR2 from the germline V gene are SNHLY and FYNNEI. The CDR3 totals 17 residues. CDR3 DNA: TGTGCCAGCAGTGACGGACGGTCAATCTCTGGGGCCAACGTCCTGACTTTC. Translating gives CASSDGRSISGANVLTF.

This clonotype appeared many times. The genes are TRBV6-2 or TRBV6-3 and TRBJ2-7; unclear D gene. This CDR3 has 11 residues. The germline V and J ends were trimmed by 5 bases and 3 bases, with 5 bases remaining between them. Germline CDR1 MNHEY, CDR2 SVGEGT. The CDR3 here is CASSRDYEQYF. Here the CDR3 DNA reads TGTGCCAGCAGTCGAGACTACGAGCAGTACTTC.

Regarding this clonotype: At one of its ends the junction is not consistent with the germline gene, which may arise from a read error. The rearrangement links TRBV9 to TRBJ1-1; D unresolved. The CDR3 is made up of 12 amino acids. CDR1 and CDR2 from the germline V gene are SGDLS and YYNGEE. CDR3: CAGSPTPSEAFF. As DNA, the CDR3 is TGTGCCGGCAGCCCTACTCCTTCTGAAGCTTTCTTT.

V is TRBV6-5 and J is TRBJ1-3; a possible D gene is TRBD1 (5 bases). Trimming removed 2 bases from V and 3 bases from J, with 8 bases in between. Germline loops: CDR1 MNHEY, CDR2 SVGAGI. The CDR3 is 14 residues long. CDR3 sequence: CASSYGQGGNTIYF. The CDR3 DNA sequence: TGTGCCAGCAGTTACGGTCAGGGTGGAAACACCATATATTTT.

This clonotype was seen at least ten times. This chain links TRBV27 with TRBJ2-5, with 7 bases fitting TRBD1. Germline CDR1 is MNHEY and CDR2 is SMNVEV (reference sequence). V lost 5 bases and J lost 5; bases outside the gene matches: 11. This CDR3 contains 15 residues. The DNA of the CDR3 is TGTGCCAGCAGTCACCGAGACAGGGCTCGGGAGACCCAGTACTTC. Encoded protein: CASSHRDRARETQYF.

The genes are TRBV5-4 and TRBJ1-2; D is unresolved. V was clipped by 2 bases and J by 3 bases, with 11 bases between them. This CDR3 has 14 amino acids. The V gene's germline CDR1 is SGHNT and CDR2 YYREEE (reference sequence). The CDR3 DNA sequence: TGTGCCAGCAGCTTTGACGGTGCTTACTATGGCTACACCTTC. Its protein product is CASSFDGAYYGYTF.

Many counts were recorded for this clonotype. This rearrangement joins TRBV27 to TRBJ1-5, with 10 bases identical to TRBD1. V shed 0 bases and J 1 base; nucleotides not matched to a gene: 3. The length of the CDR3 is 17 residues. The germline gives CDR1 MNHEY, CDR2 SMNVEV (reference sequence). The CDR3 loop reads CASSLSKGQGSNQPQHF. CDR3 in DNA: TGTGCCAGCAGTTTATCGAAGGGACAGGGGAGCAATCAGCCCCAGCATTTT.

This clonotype has just a few counts. This sequence joins TRBV5-1 and TRBJ2-3; 9 bases match TRBD2. CDR1 is SGHRS, CDR2 YFSETQ, per germline. V trimming: 3 bases; J trimming: 2 bases; junction bases outside the gene matches: 4. The CDR3 covers 15 residues. The CDR3 sequence: CASSYPSGDTDTQYF. CDR3 nucleotide sequence: TGCGCCAGCAGCTACCCTAGCGGGGACACAGATACGCAGTATTTT.

The chain links TRBV12-5 to TRBJ1-1, with 7 bases aligning to TRBD1. Losses at the gene ends were 6 bases for V and 4 bases for J; bases not matched to a gene: 8. The CDR3 contains 14 residues. CDR1 and CDR2 from the germline V gene are LGHNT and FRNRAP. As DNA, the CDR3 is TGTGCTAGTGGGAAGACAGGGTACGCCACTGAAGCTTTCTTT. Its translation is CASGKTGYATEAFF.